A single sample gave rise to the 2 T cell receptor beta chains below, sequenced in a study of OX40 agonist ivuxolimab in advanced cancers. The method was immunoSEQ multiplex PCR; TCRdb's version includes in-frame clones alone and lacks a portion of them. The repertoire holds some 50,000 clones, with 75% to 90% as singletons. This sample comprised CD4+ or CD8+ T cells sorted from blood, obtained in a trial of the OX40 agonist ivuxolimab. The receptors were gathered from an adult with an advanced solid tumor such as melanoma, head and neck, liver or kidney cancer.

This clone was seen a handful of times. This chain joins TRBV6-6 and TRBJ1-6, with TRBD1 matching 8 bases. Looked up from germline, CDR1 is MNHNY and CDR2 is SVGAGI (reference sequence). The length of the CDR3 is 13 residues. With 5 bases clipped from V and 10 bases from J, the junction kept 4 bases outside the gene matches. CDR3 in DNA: TGTGCCAGCAGTGGACAGGGTGGCTCACCCCTCCACTTT. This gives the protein CASSGQGGSPLHF.

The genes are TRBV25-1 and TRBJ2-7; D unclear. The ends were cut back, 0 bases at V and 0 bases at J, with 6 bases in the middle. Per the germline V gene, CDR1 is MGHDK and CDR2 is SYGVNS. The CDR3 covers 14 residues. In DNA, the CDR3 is TGTGCCAGCAGTGAATATCAGGTCTCCTACGAGCAGTACTTC. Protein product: CASSEYQVSYEQYF.